Presented here are 18 T cell receptor beta chains from one specimen sequenced in a study of blood T cells in healthy people across ages. Primers used in a second PCR of roughly 6 to 11 cycles were a sample-barcoded 5' primer and a J-beta primer mix. TCRdb itself ran the 5' RACE reads through MiXCR, one entry per CDR3 protein. The sample carries some 1.8 million distinct CDR3 sequences, about two fifths recorded once. Sample: blood. The receptors were sampled from a human donor in good health.

The chain has TRBV24-1 and TRBJ1-5, with a weak D call TRBD1 (5 bases). Germline CDR1 and CDR2: KGHDR and SFDVKD. V lost 5 bases and J lost 0, with 7 bases in between. The CDR3 is 14 residues long. The CDR3 nucleotides read TGTGCCACCAGTGGGGACCTTAGCAATCAGCCCCAGCATTTT. This gives the protein CATSGDLSNQPQHF.

The chain carries TRBV7-2 and TRBJ2-5, with D perhaps matching TRBD1 or TRBD2 (5 bases each). The CDR3 has 16 amino acids. Trimming took off 2 bases at V and 4 bases at J, with 17 bases between the two ends. Germline CDR1 is SGHTA and CDR2 is FQGNSA. CDR3 DNA sequence: TGTGCCAGCAGCTTAAGGGGCGCAGGGAGAACAGAGACCCAGTACTTC. Translation: CASSLRGAGRTETQYF.

The chain has TRBV25-1 and TRBJ1-2; D gene unclear. There are 12 residues in the CDR3. CDR1 is MGHDK, CDR2 SYGVNS, per germline. Trimming pared 8 bases from V and 0 bases from J, leaving 7 bases between. The CDR3 sequence: CASGRPNYGYTF. The DNA for the CDR3 is TGTGCCAGCGGGAGGCCTAACTATGGCTACACCTTC.

The chain combines TRBV9 with TRBJ1-1; 8 nucleotides align to TRBD1. The CDR3 spans 18 residues. Germline V lookup: CDR1 SGDLS, CDR2 YYNGEE. V was pared by 0 bases and J by 5 bases, with 15 bases of the junction left unmatched. Here the CDR3 reads CASSVATSPDRGRTEAFF. The CDR3 DNA is TGTGCCAGCAGCGTAGCTACTAGCCCTGACAGGGGAAGGACTGAAGCTTTCTTT.

This clonotype was found a few times. The chain combines TRBV7-9 with TRBJ1-2; D remains unclear. The CDR3 sequence is 11 residues long. Trimming left V 0 bases short and J 11 bases short, with 7 bases between. The germline V gene has CDR1 SEHNR and CDR2 FQNEAQ (reference sequence). In DNA form, the CDR3 reads TGTGCCAGCAGCTTAGCCTCTGAATACACCTTC. It yields the protein CASSLASEYTF.

This clonotype was counted between two and nine times. V and J are TRBV7-2 and TRBJ2-7; D might be TRBD2 (5 bases). V was cut by 5 bases and J by 6 bases, with 14 bases left in between. Looked up from germline, CDR1 is SGHTA and CDR2 is FQGNSA. This CDR3 contains 13 residues. The CDR3 spells CASSRSLVFEQYF. In DNA form, the CDR3 reads TGTGCCAGCAGCCGCTCACTAGTATTCGAGCAGTACTTC.

This clonotype was counted between two and nine times. The chain has TRBV4-3 and TRBJ2-3; 14 nucleotides agree with TRBD2. CDR3 size: 19 residues. Germline V gene data show CDR1 as LGHNA and CDR2 as YSLEER. After removal of 2 bases from V and 0 bases from J, the junction contained 7 bases not matched to a gene. This CDR3 is CASSQHGTSGGPSTDTQYF. CDR3 DNA sequence: TGCGCCAGCAGCCAACATGGGACTAGCGGGGGCCCTAGCACAGATACGCAGTATTTT.

This clonotype was observed once. This chain joins TRBV21-1 and TRBJ2-5; no check of the table's D call, TRBD1, against the DNA was made. TRBV21-1 is a pseudogene locus. The CDR3 contains 13 residues. CDR3 residues: CASGTYFRETQYF. Here the CDR3 DNA reads TGTGCCAGTGGGACATATTTTCGGGAGACCCAGTACTTC.

This clonotype has only a few counts. This chain connects TRBV5-1 to TRBJ1-4, with D unresolved. The V end lost 0 bases, the J end lost 8 bases, and 14 bases lay between the germline ends. The CDR3 consists of 15 residues. Germline CDR1 reads SGHRS; CDR2 reads YFSETQ. The CDR3 DNA follows: TGCGCCAGCAGCTTGGCCGCTGGGGTGGAGGAAAAACTGTTTTTT. Translating gives CASSLAAGVEEKLFF.

This clonotype was detected a few times. The CDR3 DNA follows: TGCAACACCATCTGGGGTACTGAAGCTTTCTTT. It codes for CNTIWGTEAFF. The chain employs TRBV20-1 and TRBJ1-1; D is uncertain. This CDR3 comprises 11 residues. Germline loops: CDR1 DFQATT, CDR2 SNEGSKA (reference sequence).

This sequence joins TRBV11-2 and TRBJ1-1; D remains ambiguous. CDR1 is SGHAT and CDR2 is FQNNGV in the germline V gene. The V gene lost 5 bases and the J gene lost 1 base, with 11 bases spanning the gap. The CDR3 spans 14 residues. CDR3 DNA: TGTGCCAGCAGCCCATCGGTCAGGAACACTGAAGCTTTCTTT. Amino acid sequence: CASSPSVRNTEAFF.

The chain has TRBV27 and TRBJ2-5; 10 bases align to TRBD2. The CDR3 length is 18 residues. The germline V gene encodes CDR1 MNHEY and CDR2 SMNVEV (reference sequence). Trimming removed 5 bases from V and 2 bases from J; junction bases left unmatched: 14. CDR3 sequence reads: CASSVYRIAGGKQETQYF. For the CDR3, the DNA is TGTGCCAGCAGTGTCTACCGAATAGCGGGGGGCAAGCAAGAGACCCAGTACTTC.

The chain's CDR3 is CATGGQGAYNEQYF. The DNA of the CDR3 is TGTGCCACCGGAGGGCAGGGGGCATACAATGAGCAGTACTTC. The chain uses TRBV24-1 and TRBJ2-1; TRBD1 agrees at 8 bases. The better agreement between TRBJ2-7 and the DNA end casts doubt on the J call. Germline CDR1 and CDR2: KGHDR and SFDVKD. There are 14 residues in the CDR3.

This clonotype has just a few counts. The V and J genes are TRBV6-2 or TRBV6-3 and TRBJ2-1; 8 bases line up with TRBD2. In germline, CDR1 is MNHEY, CDR2 SVGEGT. The junction had 3 bases not matched to a gene; V was cut back by 0 bases and J by 8 bases. CDR3 length: 14 residues. CDR3: CASSYSFSGDEQFF. CDR3 sequence (DNA): TGTGCCAGCAGTTACTCGTTTAGCGGGGATGAGCAGTTCTTC.

This clonotype was found many times. The V gene is TRBV28, the J gene TRBJ2-5, with D possibly matching TRBD1 (5 bases). CDR3 length: 12 amino acids. Trimming shortened V by 6 bases and J by 2 bases, and 7 bases separated the two germline ends. Germline assignment: CDR1 MDHEN and CDR2 SYDVKM. CDR3 nucleotide sequence: TGTGCCAGCAGAGACAGACAAGAGACCCAGTACTTC. It specifies CASRDRQETQYF.

This clonotype came up a few times. This sequence joins TRBV29-1 and TRBJ2-5; D might be TRBD1 (6 bases). Germline-derived CDR1 and CDR2 are SQVTM and ANQGSEA. V lost 5 bases and J 5 bases, leaving 15 bases between the germline ends. This CDR3 region has 13 residues. For the CDR3, the DNA is TGCAGCGTTCAAGCGGCAGGGGTGGAGACCCAGTACTTC. Protein: CSVQAAGVETQYF. Supplemented by reference TRBV29-1 and TRBJ2-5, the full variable domain reads SAVISQKPSRDICQRGTSLTIQCQVDSQVTMMFWYRQQPGQSLTLIATANQGSEATYESGFVIDKFPISRPNLTFSTLTVSNMSPEDSSIYLCSVQAAGVETQYFGPGTRLLVL.

V and J are TRBV7-2 and TRBJ1-5; perhaps TRBD1 as D (5 bases). Germline V lookup: CDR1 SGHTA, CDR2 FQGNSA. The ends were cut back, 1 base at V and 1 base at J, with 8 bases in the middle. This CDR3 is built from 15 residues. The CDR3 spells CASSLEEGSNQPQHF. The CDR3 nucleotides are TGTGCCAGCAGCTTAGAGGAGGGGAGCAATCAGCCCCAGCATTTT.

The sample holds a few counts of this clonotype. The chain joins TRBV4-1 to TRBJ2-5; D tentatively reads TRBD1 or TRBD2 (5 bases each). The CDR3 has 16 residues. Germline lookup yields CDR1 MGHRA and CDR2 YSYEKL. Trimming left V 0 bases short and J 2 bases short, with 13 bases between. Here the CDR3 DNA reads TGCGCCAGCAGCCAAGATCTTGGGGGTGGGCAAGAGACCCAGTACTTC. This codes for CASSQDLGGGQETQYF.